Listed below are T cell receptor beta chains from one sample, sequenced in a study of identical twins. Each CDR3 protein is one row after TCRdb ran MiXCR on the 5' RACE reads. The table shows 1.5 million to 2 million distinct CDR3 sequences, with around 29% occurring only once. The sequencing sample was made of cord blood. The receptors shown here come from a newborn girl in good health. Each CDR3 is given with its conserved first and last residue. D genes are given only for firm matches. Part of the rows lack a size; the others show once, few, many or a class for expanded clones.

TRBJ1-1,TRBV24-1,few,-,CATSDFLEGMNTEAFF,TGTGCCACCAGTGATTTTTTAGAGGGAATGAACACTGAAGCTTTCTTT
TRBJ1-2,TRBV28,few,-,CASSPWAPRYGYTF,TGTGCCAGCAGTCCCTGGGCACCTCGATATGGCTACACCTTC
TRBJ1-6,TRBV7-8,few,-,CASSLGRDYNSPLHF,TGTGCCAGCAGCTTGGGCAGGGACTATAATTCACCCCTCCACTTT
TRBJ1-2,TRBV4-2,-,TRBD1,CASSPIGTGGDGYGYTF,TGTGCCAGCAGCCCCATCGGGACAGGGGGCGACGGCTATGGCTACACCTTC
TRBJ2-1,TRBV24-1,-,-,CATSEPLYNEQFF,TGTGCCACCAGTGAACCATTATACAATGAGCAGTTCTTC
TRBJ2-5,TRBV5-1,few,TRBD2,CASSLPGLAGAIEQYF,TGCGCCAGCAGCTTGCCCGGACTAGCGGGAGCGATTGAGCAGTACTTC
TRBJ2-4,TRBV18,few,-,CASSPRAGSSLAKNIQYF,TGTGCCAGCTCACCACGGGCGGGAAGCTCACTAGCCAAAAACATTCAGTACTTC
TRBJ2-7,TRBV5-1,-,-,CASRLGRERDGQYF,TGCGCCAGCAGGTTGGGACGGGAGAGGGACGGGCAGTACTTC
TRBJ2-1,TRBV12-3/TRBV12-4,few,TRBD2,CASSLRVLGLAYNEQFF,TGTGCCAGCAGTTTAAGGGTTTTGGGACTAGCGTACAATGAGCAGTTCTTC
TRBJ2-5,TRBV5-6,-,-,CASSLHVQETQYF,TGTGCCAGCAGCTTGCACGTCCAAGAGACCCAGTACTTC
TRBJ2-7,TRBV21-1,-,-,CASSKGTSGRYEQYF,TGTGCCAGCAGCAAAGGGACTAGCGGGAGATACGAGCAGTACTTC
TRBJ1-2,TRBV20-1,few,-,CSAREGGLNYSYTF,TGCAGTGCTAGAGAGGGGGGCTTGAACTATAGCTACACCTTC
TRBJ2-3,TRBV7-2,many,-,CASSFTGLGTDTQYF,TGTGCCAGCAGCTTTACAGGGTTGGGCACAGATACGCAGTATTTT
TRBJ2-3,TRBV4-2,-,TRBD2,CASSPGVEAGGRDTQYF,TGTGCCAGCAGCCCTGGTGTCGAGGCGGGGGGGCGAGATACGCAGTATTTT
TRBJ2-1,TRBV27,few,TRBD2,CASSYLAGGPLNEQFF,TGTGCCAGCAGTTATTTAGCGGGAGGGCCTCTGAATGAGCAGTTCTTC
TRBJ2-3,TRBV7-2,few,-,CASTPHTDTQYF,TGTGCCAGCACCCCTCACACAGATACGCAGTATTTT
TRBJ2-7,TRBV20-1,few,TRBD1,CSAAPGQGYEQYF,TGCAGTGCGGCCCCAGGACAGGGCTACGAGCAGTACTTC
TRBJ1-5,TRBV3-1,few,TRBD1,CASRYHRGTNQPQHF,TGTGCCAGCAGGTATCACAGGGGGACGAATCAGCCCCAGCATTTT
TRBJ2-7,TRBV20-1,-,TRBD2,CSAETSGVTYEQYF,TGCAGTGCGGAGACTAGCGGGGTAACCTACGAGCAGTACTTC
TRBJ2-1,TRBV3-1,-,TRBD2,CASSRGLAGHNEQFF,TGTGCCAGCAGCCGTGGACTAGCGGGCCACAATGAGCAGTTCTTC
TRBJ2-7,TRBV11-2,few,-,CASSLVPSQTSFYEQYF,TGTGCCAGCAGCTTAGTCCCTAGCCAAACCTCCTTCTACGAGCAGTACTTC
TRBJ1-4,TRBV6-5,-,-,CAGSYFSGSPPSRATNEKLFF,TGTGCCGGCAGTTATTTCAGCGGATCTCCCCCCTCACGAGCAACTAATGAAAAGCTGTTTTTT
TRBJ2-6,TRBV7-8,few,-,CASSLAWTAFSGANVLTF,TGTGCCAGCAGCTTAGCTTGGACAGCCTTCTCTGGGGCCAACGTCCTGACTTTC
TRBJ2-3,TRBV5-1,few,-,CASSFSTTSTDTQYF,TGCGCCAGCAGCTTTTCAACTACTAGCACAGATACGCAGTATTTT
TRBJ1-4,TRBV11-2,many,-,CASSLKGTREKLFF,TGTGCCAGCAGCTTAAAGGGGACAAGGGAAAAACTGTTTTTT
TRBJ2-7,TRBV2,-,TRBD2,CASRTSGNPYNEQYF,TGTGCCAGCAGGACTAGCGGGAACCCCTACAATGAGCAGTACTTC
TRBJ2-7,TRBV28,few,-,CAAGLQSSYEQYF,TGTGCCGCCGGTTTGCAGAGCTCCTACGAGCAGTACTTC
TRBJ1-2,TRBV21-1,many,-,CASNRGHGYTF,TGTGCCAGCAACCGGGGGCATGGCTACACCTTC
TRBJ2-7,TRBV2,few,-,CASSVRGFISYEQYF,TGTGCCAGCAGTGTACGAGGATTTATCTCCTACGAGCAGTACTTC
TRBJ1-1,TRBV4-2,-,TRBD1,CASSLSGTGGFVAFF,TGTGCCAGCAGCCTTTCCGGGACAGGGGGCTTCGTAGCTTTCTTT
TRBJ2-1,TRBV7-2,few,-,CATKEAPFSYNEQFF,TGTGCCACCAAGGAGGCCCCCTTCTCCTACAATGAGCAGTTCTTC
TRBJ2-1,TRBV20-1,few,TRBD2,CSARLAGDEQFF,TGCAGTGCTAGACTAGCGGGAGATGAGCAGTTCTTC
TRBJ1-5,TRBV20-1,-,TRBD1,CSARRQGDQPQHF,TGCAGTGCTAGAAGACAGGGGGATCAGCCCCAGCATTTT